This T cell receptor (beta chain) was recovered during a study of control samples from healthy donors and cancer patients. Data came from immunoSEQ multiplex PCR; TCRdb stores just in-frame clones and leaves some out. Among nearly 200,000 clones listed, about 90% were seen once. The material sequenced was blood. The clonotype comes from a man aged 25-45 years in good health.

The CDR3 DNA is TGTGCCAGCAGCCAAAATCCTGCGACAGGTACCTTTGGCGATGAGCAGTTCTTC. It yields the protein CASSQNPATGTFGDEQFF. The chain employs TRBV4-2 and TRBJ2-1; maybe TRBD1 (6 bases). This CDR3 has 18 residues. Trimming pared 2 bases from V and 8 bases from J, leaving 25 bases between. Per germline, CDR1 LGHNA and CDR2 YNFKEQ.